A selection of T cell receptor beta chains follows, all from one sample in a study of cytomegalovirus exposure and HLA in healthy donors. Assay used: immunoSEQ multiplex PCR; TCRdb lists only in-frame clones, some missing. Here the sample spans about 90,000 clones, around three quarters being singletons. The sequenced material came from PBMCs. These receptors were taken from a man aged 30 to 39 in good health and CMV-seronegative. The CDR3 runs from the conserved cysteine through the conserved F or W. D genes are given only for firm matches. Expanded clones get a size class; other rows say once, few or many, or leave the size out.

>-|TRBJ1-1|-|TRBV7-3
TGTGCCAGCAGCTTAGGACAATCCGGTGAAGCTTTCTTT
CASSLGQSGEAFF
>-|TRBJ1-2|TRBD1|TRBV4-1
TGCGCCAGCAGCCAAGATTCTCTAGCCCTAAAGACAGGGTTCAATGGCTACACCTTC
CASSQDSLALKTGFNGYTF
>-|TRBJ2-3|TRBD2|TRBV5-4
TGTGCCAGCAGCTTAAGGCTAGCGGGAGGTGGGACAGATACGCAGTATTTT
CASSLRLAGGGTDTQYF
>-|TRBJ1-2|-|TRBV6-5
TGTGCCAGCAGTTACTCGGGTGGGGCGCGGGGCTACACCTTC
CASSYSGGARGYTF
>few|TRBJ1-1|-|TRBV27
TGTGCCAGCAGTTCTCCCCGCGCAGGGTACTATGAAGCTTTCTTT
CASSSPRAGYYEAFF
>-|TRBJ2-3|-|TRBV18
TGTGCCAGCTCACCATGGGCTAGCGGCACAGATACGCAGTATTTT
CASSPWASGTDTQYF
>-|TRBJ1-6|TRBD1|TRBV28
TGTGCCAGCCAGGGACAGGGGTCACCCCTCCACTTT
CASQGQGSPLHF
>-|TRBJ1-4|TRBD1|TRBV27
TGTGCCAGCAGGGAACAGGGGGCGGGTAATGAAAAACTGTTTTTT
CASREQGAGNEKLFF
>-|TRBJ1-2|-|TRBV7-9
TGTGCCAGCAGCTTGGGCATCGCAGTGATCGGCTACACCTTC
CASSLGIAVIGYTF
>-|TRBJ1-2|-|TRBV29-1
TGCAGCGTTGGGCCCCTGTACACCTTC
CSVGPLYTF
>-|TRBJ1-2|-|TRBV27
TGTGCCAGCAGTTTATCCCCCTTCGCGCCTGAGAGGTATGGCTACACCTTC
CASSLSPFAPERYGYTF
>-|TRBJ1-5|TRBD1|TRBV7-9
TGTGCCAGCAGCTTAAAGGGGGCGGGTCAGCCCCAGCATTTT
CASSLKGAGQPQHF
>-|TRBJ1-4|-|TRBV5-1
TGCGCCAGCACCCCCGATCCGGGGGGCAAAAACGAAAAACTGTTTTTT
CASTPDPGGKNEKLFF
>-|TRBJ1-1|-|TRBV9
TGTGCCAGCAGCCTCATGGACAACCTTAAAGCTGAAGCTTTCTTT
CASSLMDNLKAEAFF
>-|TRBJ2-2|TRBD1|TRBV27
TGTGCCAGCAGTGAAGTGTTCGGACAGGGGAACACCGGGGAGCTGTTTTTT
CASSEVFGQGNTGELFF
>-|TRBJ1-4|-|TRBV7-9
TGTGCCAGCAGCTTCCTTAGCAAACCAACTAATGAAAAACTGTTTTTT
CASSFLSKPTNEKLFF